Described below is a single TCR beta chain sequence and its context. The target antigen is unknown. The sample belongs to a study of shared clonotypes between healthy human individuals. Whole-study results and caveats: Expectations were that clonotype sharing among donors would be affected by sequencing depth.

CDR3 length equals 14 residues. Germline loops: CDR1 LGHNA, CDR2 YNFKEQ. Trimming took 3 bases from V and 5 from J; bases not matched to a gene: 2. This was a deep-level run. The unsorted PBMC sample used ten immunoSEQ deep assay plates. Here immunoSEQ multiplex PCR was the method, and the copy in TCRdb shows in-frame clones only, minus some. The repertoire includes fewer than 600,000 clones, around 79% of them detected once, and 10% to 15% sits in the top ten. This chain connects TRBV4-2 to TRBJ1-1, with 11 bases matching TRBD1. Specimen: PBMCs. The origin of this receptor is a woman in her thirties or forties in good health. Some clones in this sample may be carry-over from other donors' samples. As DNA, the CDR3 is TGTGCCAGCAGCCAGGACAGGGGGCTAACTGAAGCTTTCTTT. This translates into CASSQDRGLTEAFF.